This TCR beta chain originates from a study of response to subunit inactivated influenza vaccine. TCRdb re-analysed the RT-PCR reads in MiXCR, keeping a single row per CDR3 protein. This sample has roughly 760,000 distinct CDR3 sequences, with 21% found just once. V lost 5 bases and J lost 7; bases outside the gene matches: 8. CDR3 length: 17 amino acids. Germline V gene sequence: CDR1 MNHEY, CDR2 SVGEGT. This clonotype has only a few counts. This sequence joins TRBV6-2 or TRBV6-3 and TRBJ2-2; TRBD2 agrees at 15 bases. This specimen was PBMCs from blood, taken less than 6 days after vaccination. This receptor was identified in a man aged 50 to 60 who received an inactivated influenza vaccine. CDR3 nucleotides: TGTGCCAGCAGTCCCGGGACTAGCGGGAGGCGCGGCGGGGAGCTGTTTTTT. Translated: CASSPGTSGRRGGELFF.